The text below deals with one T cell receptor (beta chain). Its target is unknown. This specimen belongs to a study of T cell responses to AZD1222 COVID-19 vaccine. Study outcomes and limitations: Donors, mostly white British, included more females; clonal diversity was possibly underestimated. Repertoire sampling happened only post peak T cell response. Unmutated variant regions are reportedly targeted by nearly half of spike-specific TCRs. The span of vaccine-associated CD4 TCRs extended across spike, with dominance at 160-218 and 743-854.

Assay used: immunoSEQ multiplex PCR; TCRdb lists only in-frame clones, some missing. The table has 100,000 to 150,000 clones, around 90% seen once; the top ten hold 3.5% to 4.5%. The CDR3 is made up of 15 amino acids. V lost 5 bases to trimming and J lost 3 bases; unmatched junction nucleotides: 2. The germline gives CDR1 ENHRY, CDR2 SYGVKD. Sequences were derived from peripheral blood, sampled 28 days after the second dose of the MenACWY control vaccine. The V and J genes are TRBV10-3 and TRBJ2-3; 13 bases agree with TRBD2. The sequence derives from an adult who received the MenACWY meningococcal vaccine as a control. CDR3 in amino acids: CAISSGLAGTDTQYF. DNA for the CDR3: TGTGCCATCAGTTCGGGACTAGCGGGGACAGATACGCAGTATTTT.